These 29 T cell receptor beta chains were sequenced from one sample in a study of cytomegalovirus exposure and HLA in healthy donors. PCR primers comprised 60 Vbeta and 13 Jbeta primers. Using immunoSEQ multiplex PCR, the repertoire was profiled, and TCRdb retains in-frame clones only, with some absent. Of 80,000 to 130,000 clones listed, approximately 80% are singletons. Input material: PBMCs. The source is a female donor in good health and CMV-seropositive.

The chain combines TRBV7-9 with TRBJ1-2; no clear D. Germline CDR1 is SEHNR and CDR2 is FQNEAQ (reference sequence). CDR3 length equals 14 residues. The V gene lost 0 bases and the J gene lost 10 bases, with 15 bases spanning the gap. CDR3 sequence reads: CASSLADAYRDYTF. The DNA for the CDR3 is TGTGCCAGCAGCTTAGCCGACGCTTATCGGGACTACACCTTC.

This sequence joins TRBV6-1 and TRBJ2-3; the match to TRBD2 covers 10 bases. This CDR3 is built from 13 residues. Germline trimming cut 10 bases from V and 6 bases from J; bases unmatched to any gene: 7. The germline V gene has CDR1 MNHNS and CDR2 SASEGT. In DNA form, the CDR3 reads TGTGCCACCATGATTAGCGGGAGGGATACGCAGTATTTT. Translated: CATMISGRDTQYF.

The CDR3 DNA reads as TGTGCCAGCAGCCCGACAACGAGCGGGACTTACAATGAGCAGTTCTTC. Translating it yields CASSPTTSGTYNEQFF. The rearrangement joins TRBV11-2 to TRBJ2-1; 7 bases are shared with TRBD2. This CDR3 has 16 residues. Germline CDR1 reads SGHAT; CDR2 reads FQNNGV. J was trimmed by 4 bases and V by 5 bases; bases with no gene match: 11.

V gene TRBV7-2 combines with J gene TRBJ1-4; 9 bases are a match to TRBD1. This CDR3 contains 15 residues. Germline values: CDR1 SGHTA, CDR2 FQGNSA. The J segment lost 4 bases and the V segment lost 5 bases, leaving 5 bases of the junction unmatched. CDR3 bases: TGTGCCAGCAGCGGGGGGACAGGGATTAATGAAAAACTGTTTTTT. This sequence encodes CASSGGTGINEKLFF.

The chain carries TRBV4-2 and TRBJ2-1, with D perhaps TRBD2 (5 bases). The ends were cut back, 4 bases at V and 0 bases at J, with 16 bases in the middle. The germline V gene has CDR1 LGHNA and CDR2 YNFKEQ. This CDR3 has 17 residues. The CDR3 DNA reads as TGTGCCAGCAGCCCCAACGGGGAGCGCCTCTCCTACAATGAGCAGTTCTTC. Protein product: CASSPNGERLSYNEQFF.

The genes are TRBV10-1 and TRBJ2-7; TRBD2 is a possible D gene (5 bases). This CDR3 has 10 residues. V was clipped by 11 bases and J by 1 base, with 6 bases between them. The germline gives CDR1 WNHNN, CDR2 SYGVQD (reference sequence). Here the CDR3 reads CAGESYEQYF. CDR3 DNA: TGCGCCGGGGAGTCCTACGAGCAGTACTTC.

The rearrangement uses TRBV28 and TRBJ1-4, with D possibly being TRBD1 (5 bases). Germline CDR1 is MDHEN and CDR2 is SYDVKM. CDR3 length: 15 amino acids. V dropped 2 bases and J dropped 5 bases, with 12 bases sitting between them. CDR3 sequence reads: CASSLGRAENEKLFF. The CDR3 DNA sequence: TGTGCCAGCAGTTTAGGCAGGGCGGAGAATGAAAAACTGTTTTTT. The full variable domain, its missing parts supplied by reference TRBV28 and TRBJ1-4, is DVKVTQSSRYLVKRTGEKVFLECVQDMDHENMFWYRQDPGLGLRLIYFSYDVKMKEKGDIPEGYSVSREKKERFSLILESASTNQTSMYLCASSLGRAENEKLFFGSGTQLSVL.

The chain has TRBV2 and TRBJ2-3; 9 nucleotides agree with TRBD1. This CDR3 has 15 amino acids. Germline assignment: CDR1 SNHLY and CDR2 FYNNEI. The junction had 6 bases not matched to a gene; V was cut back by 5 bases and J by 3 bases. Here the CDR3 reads CASSQQGAGTDTQYF. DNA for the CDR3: TGTGCCAGCAGTCAACAGGGGGCTGGGACAGATACGCAGTATTTT.

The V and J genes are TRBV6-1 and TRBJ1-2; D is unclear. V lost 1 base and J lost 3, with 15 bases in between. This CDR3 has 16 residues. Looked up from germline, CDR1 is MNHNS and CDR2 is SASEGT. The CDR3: CASSEGAGDVYYGYTF. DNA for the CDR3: TGTGCCAGCAGTGAAGGGGCGGGCGATGTATACTATGGCTACACCTTC.

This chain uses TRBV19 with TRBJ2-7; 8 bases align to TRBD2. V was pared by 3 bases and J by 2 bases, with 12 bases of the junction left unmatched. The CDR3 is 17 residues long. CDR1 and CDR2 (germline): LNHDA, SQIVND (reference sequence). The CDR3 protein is CASSIAAGGVPPYEQYF. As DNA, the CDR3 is TGTGCCAGTAGTATCGCCGCGGGGGGCGTTCCTCCCTACGAGCAGTACTTC.

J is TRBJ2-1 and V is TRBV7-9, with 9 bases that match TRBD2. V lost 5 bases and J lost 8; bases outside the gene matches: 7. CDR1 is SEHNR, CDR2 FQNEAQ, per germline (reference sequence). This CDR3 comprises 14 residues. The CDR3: CASSPRLAEYEQFF. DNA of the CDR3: TGTGCCAGCAGCCCTAGACTAGCGGAGTATGAGCAGTTCTTC.

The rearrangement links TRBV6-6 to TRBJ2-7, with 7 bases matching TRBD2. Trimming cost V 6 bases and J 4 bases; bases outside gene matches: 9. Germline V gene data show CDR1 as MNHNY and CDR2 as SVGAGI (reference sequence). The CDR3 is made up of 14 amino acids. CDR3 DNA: TGTGCCAGCAGCGCCCCTACGGGGGGTTACGAGCAGTACTTC. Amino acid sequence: CASSAPTGGYEQYF.

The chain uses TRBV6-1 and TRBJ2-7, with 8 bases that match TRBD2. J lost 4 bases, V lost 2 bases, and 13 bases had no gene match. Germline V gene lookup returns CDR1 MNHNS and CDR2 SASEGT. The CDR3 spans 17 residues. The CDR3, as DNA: TGTGCCAGCAGTGAAATGCGGGGGGAAAGGGGTTTTTACGAGCAGTACTTC. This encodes CASSEMRGERGFYEQYF.

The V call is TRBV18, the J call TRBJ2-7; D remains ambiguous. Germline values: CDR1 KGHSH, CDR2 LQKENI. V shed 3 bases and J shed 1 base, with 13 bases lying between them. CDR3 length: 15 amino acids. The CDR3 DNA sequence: TGTGCCAGCTCACCCTTGCAAGTAACATCCTACGAGCAGTACTTC. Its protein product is CASSPLQVTSYEQYF. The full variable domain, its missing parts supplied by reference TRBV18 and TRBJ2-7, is NAGVMQNPRHLVRRRGQEARLRCSPMKGHSHVYWYRQLPEEGLKFMVYLQKENIIDESGMPKERFSAEFPKEGPSILRIQQVVRGDSAAYFCASSPLQVTSYEQYFGPGTRLTVT.

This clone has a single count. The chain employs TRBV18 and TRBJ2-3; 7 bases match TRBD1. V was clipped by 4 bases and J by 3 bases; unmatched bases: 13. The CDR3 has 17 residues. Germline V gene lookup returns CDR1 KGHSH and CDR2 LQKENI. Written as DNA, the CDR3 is TGTGCCAGCTCACTATTACAGGGGAGAGCGGTGACAGATACGCAGTATTTT. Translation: CASSLLQGRAVTDTQYF.

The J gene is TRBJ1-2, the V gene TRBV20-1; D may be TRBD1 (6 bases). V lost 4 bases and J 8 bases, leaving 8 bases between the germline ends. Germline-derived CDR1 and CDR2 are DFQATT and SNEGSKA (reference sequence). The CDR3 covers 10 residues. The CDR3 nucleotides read TGCAGTGCTAACAGGGAGGGCTACACCTTC. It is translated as CSANREGYTF.

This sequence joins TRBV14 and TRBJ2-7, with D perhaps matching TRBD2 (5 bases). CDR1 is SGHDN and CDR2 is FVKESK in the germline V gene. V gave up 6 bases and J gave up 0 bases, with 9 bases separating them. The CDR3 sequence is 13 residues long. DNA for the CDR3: TGTGCCAGCAGGGAGGATAGCTCCTACGAGCAGTACTTC. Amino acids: CASREDSSYEQYF.

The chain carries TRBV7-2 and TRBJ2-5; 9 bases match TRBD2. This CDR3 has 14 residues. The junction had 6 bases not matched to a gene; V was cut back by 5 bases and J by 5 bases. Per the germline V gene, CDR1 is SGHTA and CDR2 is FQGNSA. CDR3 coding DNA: TGTGCCAGCAGCCAAGCGGGGGGTTATGAGACCCAGTACTTC. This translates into CASSQAGGYETQYF.

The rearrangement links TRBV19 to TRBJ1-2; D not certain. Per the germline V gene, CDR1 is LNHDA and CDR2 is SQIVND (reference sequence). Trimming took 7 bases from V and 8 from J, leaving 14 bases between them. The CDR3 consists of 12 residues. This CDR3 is CASTHRGGGYTF. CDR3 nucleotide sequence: TGTGCCAGTACACACCGGGGAGGCGGCTACACCTTC. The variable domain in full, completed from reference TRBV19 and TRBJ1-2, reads DGGITQSPKYLFRKEGQNVTLSCEQNLNHDAMYWYRQDPGQGLRLIYYSQIVNDFQKGDIAEGYSVSREKKESFPLTVTSAQKNPTAFYLCASTHRGGGYTFGSGTRLTVV.

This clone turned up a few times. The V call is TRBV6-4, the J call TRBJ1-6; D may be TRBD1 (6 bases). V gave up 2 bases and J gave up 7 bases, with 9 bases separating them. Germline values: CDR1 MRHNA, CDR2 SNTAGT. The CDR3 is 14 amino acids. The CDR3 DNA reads TGTGCCAGCAGTGACGGGGGGGGCAATTCACCCCTCCACTTT. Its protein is CASSDGGGNSPLHF.

The CDR3 spells CASSMGFSYEQYF. The DNA for the CDR3 is TGTGCCAGTAGTATGGGCTTCTCCTACGAGCAGTACTTC. The rearrangement links TRBV19 to TRBJ2-7; D is unclear. V was trimmed by 3 bases and J by 0 bases, leaving 6 bases between them. CDR1 and CDR2 from the germline V gene are LNHDA and SQIVND (reference sequence). The CDR3 loop spans 13 amino acids.

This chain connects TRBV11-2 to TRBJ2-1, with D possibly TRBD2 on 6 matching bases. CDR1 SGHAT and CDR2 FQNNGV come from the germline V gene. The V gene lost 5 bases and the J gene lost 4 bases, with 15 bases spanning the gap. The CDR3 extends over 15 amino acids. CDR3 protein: CASSRRDSLYNEQFF. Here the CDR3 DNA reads TGTGCCAGCAGCCGCCGGGACTCGCTATACAATGAGCAGTTCTTC. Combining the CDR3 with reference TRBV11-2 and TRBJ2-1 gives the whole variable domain EAGVAQSPRYKIIEKRQSVAFWCNPISGHATLYWYQQILGQGPKLLIQFQNNGVVDDSQLPKDRFSAERLKGVDSTLKIQPAKLEDSAVYLCASSRRDSLYNEQFFGPGTRLTVL.

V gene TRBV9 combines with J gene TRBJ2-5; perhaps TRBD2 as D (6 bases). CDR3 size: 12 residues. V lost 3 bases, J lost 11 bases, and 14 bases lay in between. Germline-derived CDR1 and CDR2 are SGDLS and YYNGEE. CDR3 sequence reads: CASSADYGEQYF. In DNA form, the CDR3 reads TGTGCCAGCAGCGCGGACTACGGGGAGCAGTACTTC.

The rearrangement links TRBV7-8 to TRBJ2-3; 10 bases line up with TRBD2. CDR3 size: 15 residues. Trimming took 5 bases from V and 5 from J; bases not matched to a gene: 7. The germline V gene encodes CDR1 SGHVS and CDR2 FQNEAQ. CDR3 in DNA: TGTGCCAGCAGCCAAAGCGGGGGGGCGATAGATACGCAGTATTTT. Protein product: CASSQSGGAIDTQYF.

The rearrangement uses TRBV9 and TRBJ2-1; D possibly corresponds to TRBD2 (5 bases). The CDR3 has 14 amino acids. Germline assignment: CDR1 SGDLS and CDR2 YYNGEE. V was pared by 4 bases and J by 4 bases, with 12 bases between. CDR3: CASSPGERYNEQFF. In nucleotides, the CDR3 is TGTGCCAGCAGCCCAGGCGAGCGGTACAATGAGCAGTTCTTC.

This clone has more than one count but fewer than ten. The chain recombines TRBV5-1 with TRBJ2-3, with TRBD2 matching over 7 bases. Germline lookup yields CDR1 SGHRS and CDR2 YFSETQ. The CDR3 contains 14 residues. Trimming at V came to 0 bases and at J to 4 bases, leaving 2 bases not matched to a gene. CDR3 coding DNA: TGCGCCAGCAGCTTGGTGGGAGGGTCAGATACGCAGTATTTT. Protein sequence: CASSLVGGSDTQYF.

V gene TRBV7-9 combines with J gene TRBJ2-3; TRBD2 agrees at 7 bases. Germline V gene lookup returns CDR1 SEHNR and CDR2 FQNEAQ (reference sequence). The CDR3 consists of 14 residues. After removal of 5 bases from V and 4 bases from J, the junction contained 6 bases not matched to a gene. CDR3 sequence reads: CASSLSAGADTQYF. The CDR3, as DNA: TGTGCCAGCAGCCTATCCGCGGGGGCAGATACGCAGTATTTT.

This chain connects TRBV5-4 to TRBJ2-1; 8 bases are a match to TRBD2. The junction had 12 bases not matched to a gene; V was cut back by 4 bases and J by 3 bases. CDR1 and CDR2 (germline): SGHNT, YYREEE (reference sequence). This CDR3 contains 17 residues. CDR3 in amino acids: CASSPVGTAGGYNEQFF. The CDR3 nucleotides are TGTGCCAGCAGCCCAGTGGGGACCGCGGGGGGCTACAATGAGCAGTTCTTC.

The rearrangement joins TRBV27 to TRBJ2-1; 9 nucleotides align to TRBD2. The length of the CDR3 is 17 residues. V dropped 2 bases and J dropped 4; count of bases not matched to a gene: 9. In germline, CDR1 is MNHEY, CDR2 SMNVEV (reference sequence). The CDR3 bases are TGTGCCAGCAGTTTACGAGGTAGCGGGGGTATGTACAATGAGCAGTTCTTC. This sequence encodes CASSLRGSGGMYNEQFF.